This TCR beta chain comes out of a study of blood T cell repertoires in COVID-19. Whole-study context: T cells, B-cell-depleted T cells, or PBMCs provided the cDNA or gDNA that served as material.

TCRdb's copy holds only in-frame clones and misses some; the assay was immunoSEQ multiplex PCR. The table has 150,000 to 200,000 clones, about 85% seen once; the top ten hold 9.8%. In germline, CDR1 is MNHEY, CDR2 SVGAGI. This CDR3 is built from 15 residues. V dropped 0 bases and J dropped 2 bases, with 10 bases sitting between them. The sequence was obtained from a woman at least 80 years old with acute or convalescent COVID-19. The chain combines TRBV6-5 with TRBJ2-5; D possibly corresponds to TRBD2 (6 bases). Specimen: peripheral blood. The CDR3 DNA reads TGTGCCAGCAGTTACTCCGGGACTTTTCAAGAGACCCAGTACTTC. It encodes CASSYSGTFQETQYF.